This T cell receptor beta chain was obtained from a study of blood T cell repertoires in COVID-19. V dropped 4 bases and J dropped 2 bases, with 3 bases sitting between them. The CDR3 covers 11 residues. From germline, CDR1 is SEHNR and CDR2 FQNEAQ (reference sequence). Assay used: immunoSEQ multiplex PCR; TCRdb lists only in-frame clones, some missing. The sample contains approximately 57,000 clones, approximately 87% of which appear only once. The specimen was peripheral blood. This receptor was taken from a man aged 50 to 59 with acute or convalescent COVID-19. The chain has TRBV7-9 and TRBJ2-7; D not certain. CDR3 coding DNA: TGTGCCAGCAGCTCCACCTACGAGCAGTACTTC. It yields the protein CASSSTYEQYF.